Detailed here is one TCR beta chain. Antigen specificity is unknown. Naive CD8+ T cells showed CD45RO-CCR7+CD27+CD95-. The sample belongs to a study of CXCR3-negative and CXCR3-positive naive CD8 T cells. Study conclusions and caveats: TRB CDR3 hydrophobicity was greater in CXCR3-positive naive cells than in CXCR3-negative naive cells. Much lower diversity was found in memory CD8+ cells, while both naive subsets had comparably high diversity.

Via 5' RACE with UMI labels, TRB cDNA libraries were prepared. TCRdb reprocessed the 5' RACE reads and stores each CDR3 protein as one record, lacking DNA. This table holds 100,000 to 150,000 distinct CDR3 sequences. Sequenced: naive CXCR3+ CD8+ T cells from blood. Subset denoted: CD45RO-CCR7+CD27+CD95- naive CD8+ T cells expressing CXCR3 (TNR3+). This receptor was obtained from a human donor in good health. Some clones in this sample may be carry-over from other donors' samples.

CDR3 protein: CASSSLGSPYNEQFF. The chain links TRBV7-2 to TRBJ2-1. The CDR3 is 15 amino acids. CDR1 is SGHTA, CDR2 FQGNSA, per germline. Full variable domain (missing parts from reference TRBV7-2 and TRBJ2-1): GAGVSQSPSNKVTEKGKDVELRCDPISGHTALYWYRQSLGQGLEFLIYFQGNSAPDKSGLPSDRFSAERTGGSVSTLTIQRTQQEDSAVYLCASSSLGSPYNEQFFGPGTRLTVL.